This entry lists 22 T cell receptor beta chains sequenced from one sample in a study of T cells after posttransplantation cyclophosphamide. Treatment was busulfan-fludarabine conditioning, a marrow graft, and cyclophosphamide on days +3 and +4. Repertoires were generated with immunoSEQ multiplex PCR, while TCRdb's copy carries only in-frame clones and drops some. The sample was found to contain 7,500 to 9,500 clones, and every one recurs. Sequences were derived from PBMCs, sampled after an allogeneic stem cell transplant with post-transplant cyclophosphamide. The source of these receptors is a male patient aged 30 to 39 who received an allogeneic stem cell transplant from an unrelated donor, was CMV-positive, and had acute and chronic GVHD. The graft donor may have given rise to some T cells.

This clone showed up many times. The CDR3 nucleotides read TGTGCCAGCAGCCCCAGTTTAGACAGGGTCCCTGAAGCTTTCTTT. Translated, it gives CASSPSLDRVPEAFF. The V and J genes are TRBV13 and TRBJ1-1; TRBD1 matches at 7 bases. The germline CDR1 and CDR2 sequences are PRHDT and FYEKMQ (reference sequence). The J segment lost 6 bases and the V segment lost 5 bases, leaving 12 bases of the junction unmatched. CDR3 size: 15 residues.

This clone is labeled medium-sized. CDR3 amino acids: CASSGTSGMTDTQYF. The CDR3 DNA reads as TGTGCCAGCAGTGGGACTAGCGGGATGACAGATACGCAGTATTTT. The chain links TRBV2 to TRBJ2-3, with 12 bases identical to TRBD2. The germline V gene encodes CDR1 SNHLY and CDR2 FYNNEI. This CDR3 is 15 amino acids long. Trimming cost V 4 bases and J 3 bases; bases outside gene matches: 2. Using reference TRBV2 and TRBJ2-3 for the parts outside the CDR3, the full variable domain is EPEVTQTPSHQVTQMGQEVILRCVPISNHLYFYWYRQILGQKVEFLVSFYNNEISEKSEIFDDQFSVERPDGSNFTLKIRSTKLEDSAMYFCASSGTSGMTDTQYFGPGTRLTVL.

This clone has at least ten counts. The chain is built from TRBV19 and TRBJ2-7, with no clear D. Trimming stripped 10 bases from V and 2 bases from J, with 21 bases between. Germline assignment: CDR1 LNHDA and CDR2 SQIVND (reference sequence). This CDR3 comprises 15 residues. The CDR3 DNA is TGTGCCACCTCGCCTGGGCAGGCCCCTACCTACGAGCAGTACTTC. Protein product: CATSPGQAPTYEQYF.

This clone was detected many times. The V gene is TRBV19, the J gene TRBJ2-1; tentatively, D is TRBD1 (6 bases). Germline V gene lookup returns CDR1 LNHDA and CDR2 SQIVND (reference sequence). The CDR3 loop spans 14 amino acids. The V end was cut by 5 bases, the J end by 3 bases, with 11 bases between. CDR3 in amino acids: CASSPGQNYNEQFF. The CDR3 bases are TGTGCCAGTAGTCCAGGACAGAACTACAATGAGCAGTTCTTC.

The sample holds many counts of this clone. This chain connects TRBV12-3 or TRBV12-4 to TRBJ2-7; D perhaps matches TRBD2 (5 bases). The CDR3 spans 14 residues. V lost 1 base and J 3 bases, leaving 10 bases between the germline ends. CDR3 nucleotides: TGTGCCAGCAGTTTAGGAGGGTTGTACTACGAGCAGTACTTC. This gives the protein CASSLGGLYYEQYF.

In this sample, this clone turned up many times. This chain connects TRBV6-4 to TRBJ1-6, with a tentative D call TRBD1 (5 bases). CDR1 and CDR2 (germline): MRHNA, SNTAGT. The CDR3 is 13 amino acids. V lost 4 bases and J lost 13, with 14 bases in between. CDR3 sequence reads: CASSVADRHPLHF. The CDR3 nucleotides are TGTGCCAGCAGTGTTGCCGACAGACACCCCCTCCACTTT.

This clone was recorded at least ten times. The chain has TRBV4-2 and TRBJ2-1; D may be TRBD2 (5 bases). Deletions cut 4 bases from V and 9 bases from J, with 16 bases between. There are 14 residues in the CDR3. The germline V gene has CDR1 LGHNA and CDR2 YNFKEQ. The CDR3 DNA reads TGTGCCAGCAGCCCTATGCAGGCGAGCGGTGAGCAGTTCTTC. It encodes CASSPMQASGEQFF.

In its sample, this clone ranks as medium-sized. The genes are TRBV18 and TRBJ1-4; D is ambiguous. Germline CDR1 is KGHSH and CDR2 is LQKENI. The CDR3 runs 15 residues. Trimming removed 2 bases at V and 8 bases at J, with 15 bases between. CDR3 in amino acids: CASSPEGTSGEKLFF. The CDR3 coding sequence is TGTGCCAGCTCACCAGAAGGCACTAGTGGCGAAAAACTGTTTTTT.

This clone was seen repeatedly, ten times or more. The chain employs TRBV5-1 and TRBJ2-1; 11 bases align to TRBD2. Germline loops: CDR1 SGHRS, CDR2 YFSETQ. V shed 0 bases, J shed 4 bases, and the junction held 6 bases outside the gene matches. The length of the CDR3 is 17 residues. CDR3 loop: CASSLVELAGGYNEQFF. The CDR3 nucleotides are TGCGCCAGCAGCTTGGTGGAGTTAGCGGGAGGGTACAATGAGCAGTTCTTC.

This clone was observed at least ten times. V usage is TRBV30 and J usage is TRBJ1-1; possible D gene TRBD1, 5 bases. V lost 2 bases, J lost 0 bases, and 13 bases lay in between. This CDR3 is 15 amino acids long. The germline CDR1 and CDR2 sequences are GTSNPN and SVGIG (reference sequence). This CDR3 is CAWSPPGIMNTEAFF. The CDR3 coding sequence is TGTGCCTGGAGTCCCCCAGGGATAATGAACACTGAAGCTTTCTTT.

At least ten counts were recorded for this clone. The chain has TRBV6-5 and TRBJ1-1; no clear D. This CDR3 has 13 amino acids. In germline, CDR1 is MNHEY, CDR2 SVGAGI. The ends were cut back, 1 base at V and 2 bases at J, with 5 bases in the middle. CDR3: CASSYWQNTEAFF. The CDR3, as DNA: TGTGCCAGCAGTTACTGGCAAAACACTGAAGCTTTCTTT.

This clone has at least ten counts. The gene calls are TRBV19 and TRBJ1-4, with unresolved D. The CDR3 is 14 residues long. Germline lookup yields CDR1 LNHDA and CDR2 SQIVND (reference sequence). The ends were cut back, 4 bases at V and 0 bases at J, with 6 bases in the middle. The CDR3 DNA reads as TGTGCCAGTAGTACACAAGCAACTAATGAAAAACTGTTTTTT. It yields the protein CASSTQATNEKLFF.

By frequency in the sample, this clone is medium-sized. J is TRBJ2-3 and V is TRBV10-3; 7 bases agree with TRBD2. V lost 7 bases to trimming and J lost 2 bases; unmatched junction nucleotides: 12. Germline CDR1 ENHRY, CDR2 SYGVKD. The CDR3 totals 16 residues. CDR3 in amino acids: CAITPGSGEATDTQYF. The CDR3 nucleotides read TGTGCCATCACCCCGGGGAGCGGGGAAGCCACAGATACGCAGTATTTT.

This clone was recorded at least ten times. The rearrangement links TRBV19 to TRBJ2-2; 8 bases map to TRBD1. The CDR3 has 16 amino acids. After removal of 5 bases from V and 0 bases from J, the junction contained 5 bases not matched to a gene. The germline gives CDR1 LNHDA, CDR2 SQIVND (reference sequence). CDR3 protein: CASSAWTGSNTGELFF. The CDR3 DNA sequence: TGTGCCAGTAGTGCATGGACAGGGTCGAACACCGGGGAGCTGTTTTTT.

This clone has ten or more counts. This chain links TRBV18 with TRBJ2-2; possibly TRBD2 for D (5 bases). CDR3 length: 13 amino acids. Germline V gives CDR1 KGHSH, CDR2 LQKENI. The V gene lost 6 bases and the J gene lost 5 bases, with 10 bases spanning the gap. The DNA of the CDR3 is TGTGCCAGCTCCCCTCGAGGGACCGGGGAGCTGTTTTTT. It codes for CASSPRGTGELFF.

This clone is medium-sized. The J gene is TRBJ1-3, the V gene TRBV7-9, with a possible D match to TRBD1 (5 bases). CDR3 length equals 15 residues. Trimming removed 3 bases at V and 0 bases at J, with 9 bases between. Germline loops: CDR1 SEHNR, CDR2 FQNEAQ (reference sequence). The CDR3 bases are TGTGCCAGCAGCTTTGGGGCGATCTCTGGAAACACCATATATTTT. Amino acid sequence: CASSFGAISGNTIYF.

This clone was recorded at least ten times. This chain links TRBV7-2 with TRBJ2-3, with 7 nucleotides matching TRBD2. The CDR3 spans 13 residues. Germline trimming cut 4 bases from V and 7 bases from J; bases unmatched to any gene: 5. Germline V CDR1 and CDR2: SGHTA, FQGNSA. DNA for the CDR3: TGTGCCAGCAGCTCGACAGCGGGGAATACGCAGTATTTT. Its protein product is CASSSTAGNTQYF.

This clone was picked up many times. The V gene is TRBV6-5, the J gene TRBJ2-7; no clear D gene. Germline V lookup: CDR1 MNHEY, CDR2 SVGAGI. The CDR3 is 15 amino acids. With 0 bases removed from V and 0 bases from J, the gap between germline ends came to 9 bases. The CDR3 DNA sequence: TGTGCCAGCAGTTACTCGTGGCAGGACTCCTACGAGCAGTACTTC. Amino acid sequence: CASSYSWQDSYEQYF.

This clone has a count of ten or more. CDR3 region: CASSRRQGSNYGYTF. In DNA form, the CDR3 reads TGTGCCAGCAGCCGAAGACAGGGTTCTAACTATGGCTACACCTTC. This rearrangement joins TRBV6-4 to TRBJ1-2; TRBD1 agrees at 7 bases. V lost 6 bases, J lost 0 bases, and 7 bases stayed unmatched. CDR1 and CDR2 (germline): MRHNA, SNTAGT. This CDR3 is built from 15 residues.

By share, this clone counts as medium-sized (0.01 to 0.1%). The chain joins TRBV19 to TRBJ1-6; D unresolved. From germline, CDR1 is LNHDA and CDR2 SQIVND (reference sequence). The V gene lost 3 bases and the J gene lost 6 bases, with 9 bases spanning the gap. The CDR3 has 14 residues. The CDR3 bases are TGTGCCAGTAGTATTGGGCAGTCTAATTCACCCCTCCACTTT. Translation gives CASSIGQSNSPLHF.

This clone showed up many times. The CDR3 region is CASSYSNGAHGYTF. The CDR3 DNA reads as TGTGCCAGCAGTTACTCGAATGGGGCGCATGGCTACACCTTC. This chain connects TRBV6-5 to TRBJ1-2; tentatively, D is TRBD1 (5 bases). Germline CDR1 is MNHEY and CDR2 is SVGAGI. V was clipped by 0 bases and J by 6 bases, with 11 bases between them. This CDR3 has 14 residues.

This clone was picked up many times. This chain joins TRBV27 and TRBJ2-3, with D possibly matching TRBD2 (5 bases). The CDR3 sequence is 14 residues long. V lost 2 bases and J lost 5, with 11 bases in between. Germline loops: CDR1 MNHEY, CDR2 SMNVEV (reference sequence). CDR3 nucleotides: TGTGCCAGCAGTTTAATCCCGGGGTTAGATACGCAGTATTTT. Translating it yields CASSLIPGLDTQYF.